This T cell receptor (beta chain) was recovered during a study of blood T cell repertoires in COVID-19. Across the whole study: COVID-19 samples collected from the United States, Italy and Spain covered acute and convalescent phases. PBMCs, B-cell-depleted T cells, or T cells provided the cDNA or gDNA that made up the material.

Study processing details: Reference gene primer amplification in the assay estimated nucleated cell counts. Data came from immunoSEQ multiplex PCR; TCRdb stores just in-frame clones and leaves some out. For V, J and clone size, that table is used; D and trimming come from the DNA. Of about 360,000 clones listed, roughly 86% are singletons. In its sample, this clone was seen many times. The CDR3 extends over 15 amino acids. CDR1 is SGHDT, CDR2 YYEEEE, per germline. The J segment lost 6 bases and the V segment lost 0 bases, leaving 7 bases of the junction unmatched. The rearrangement links TRBV5-6 to TRBJ2-7; 9 bases align to TRBD1. This clonotype was sampled from a human donor in a cohort sampled during active COVID-19. Sequenced material: peripheral blood. The DNA for the CDR3 is TGTGCCAGCAGCTTGGCCGGGACAGGGCCTTCCGAGCAGTACTTC. Its translation is CASSLAGTGPSEQYF.